The entry below gives a single TCR beta chain sequence along with its context. The CDR3 covers 11 residues. Germline V gives CDR1 MNHEY, CDR2 SVGAGI. Trimming stripped 6 bases from V and 14 bases from J, with 13 bases between. This specimen comes from a study of blood T cell repertoires in COVID-19. Whole-study context: Samples taken during acute and convalescent COVID-19 were collected in the United States, Italy and Spain.

Using immunoSEQ multiplex PCR, the repertoire was profiled, and TCRdb retains in-frame clones only, with some absent. The sample has more than 250,000 clones; around 90% are singletons. The TCR was taken from a human donor in a cohort sampled during active COVID-19. The genes are TRBV6-5 and TRBJ1-4; D not resolved. The sequencing sample was made of peripheral blood. CDR3 in amino acids: CASSSGSLLFF. The CDR3 DNA reads TGTGCCAGCAGCAGTGGGAGTTTGCTGTTTTTT.